The rows below give T cell receptor beta chains drawn from one sample of a study of beta chain features in type 1 diabetes. Assay used: immunoSEQ multiplex PCR; TCRdb lists only in-frame clones, some missing. The sample consists of hundreds of thousands of clones, about 14% of them appearing once. Sequences were obtained from naive CD4+ T cells from blood. The receptors here all came from a man younger than 35 with type 1 diabetes. Both conserved end residues are part of each CDR3. The order of the fields is J gene, V gene, D gene, clone size, CDR3 protein, CDR3 DNA. The D gene is left open where the match is weak. The size of a clone is reported for some rows only, either as once, few or many, or as a class for expanded clones.

J gene: TRBJ1-1
V gene: TRBV7-9
D gene: .
clone size: few
CDR3 protein: CASSFWTETEAFF
CDR3 DNA: TGTGCCAGCAGCTTTTGGACAGAAACTGAAGCTTTCTTT

J gene: TRBJ2-7
V gene: TRBV5-1
D gene: TRBD1
clone size: few
CDR3 protein: CASSQGQGTVEQYF
CDR3 DNA: TGCGCCAGCAGCCAGGGACAGGGGACGGTAGAGCAGTACTTC

J gene: TRBJ2-1
V gene: TRBV7-2
D gene: TRBD2
clone size: .
CDR3 protein: CASSLVGGGSYNEQFF
CDR3 DNA: TGTGCCAGCAGCTTAGTGGGCGGGGGCTCCTACAATGAGCAGTTCTTC

J gene: TRBJ2-3
V gene: TRBV29-1
D gene: .
clone size: .
CDR3 protein: CSAEGGPADTQYF
CDR3 DNA: TGCAGCGCCGAGGGGGGGCCGGCAGATACGCAGTATTTT

J gene: TRBJ2-3
V gene: TRBV9
D gene: .
clone size: once
CDR3 protein: CASSPRQRTDTQYF
CDR3 DNA: TGTGCCAGCAGCCCTCGACAGCGCACAGATACGCAGTATTTT

J gene: TRBJ2-4
V gene: TRBV5-4
D gene: .
clone size: .
CDR3 protein: CASSFEDTRYQAKNIQYF
CDR3 DNA: TGTGCCAGCAGCTTCGAGGACACAAGATACCAAGCCAAAAACATTCAGTACTTC

J gene: TRBJ1-3
V gene: TRBV27
D gene: .
clone size: .
CDR3 protein: CASRHGGGNTIYF
CDR3 DNA: TGTGCCAGCAGGCACGGGGGGGGAAACACCATATATTTT

J gene: TRBJ1-1
V gene: TRBV19
D gene: .
clone size: few
CDR3 protein: CASSIGVQGTEAFF
CDR3 DNA: TGTGCCAGTAGTATAGGGGTTCAGGGGACTGAAGCTTTCTTT

J gene: TRBJ2-5
V gene: TRBV18
D gene: .
clone size: .
CDR3 protein: CASSPPAGRGGQETQYF
CDR3 DNA: TGTGCCAGCTCACCCCCGGCAGGAAGAGGGGGTCAAGAGACCCAGTACTTC

J gene: TRBJ2-5
V gene: TRBV5-1
D gene: TRBD2
clone size: .
CDR3 protein: CASMRDRTSGRAWETQYF
CDR3 DNA: TGCGCCAGCATGCGGGACCGGACTAGCGGGAGGGCCTGGGAGACCCAGTACTTC

J gene: TRBJ1-1
V gene: TRBV14
D gene: .
clone size: few
CDR3 protein: CASSHREGAFF
CDR3 DNA: TGTGCCAGCAGCCACAGGGAGGGAGCTTTCTTT

J gene: TRBJ2-3
V gene: TRBV7-7
D gene: TRBD2
clone size: few
CDR3 protein: CASSLGGRGTDTQYF
CDR3 DNA: TGTGCTAGCAGCTTAGGCGGGAGAGGGACAGATACGCAGTATTTT

J gene: TRBJ2-2
V gene: TRBV15
D gene: .
clone size: few
CDR3 protein: CATSMRRTGELFF
CDR3 DNA: TGTGCCACCAGCATGAGGCGCACCGGGGAGCTGTTTTTT

J gene: TRBJ1-2
V gene: TRBV30
D gene: .
clone size: few
CDR3 protein: CAWSTNNYGYTF
CDR3 DNA: TGTGCCTGGAGTACGAATAACTATGGCTACACCTTC

J gene: TRBJ2-3
V gene: TRBV25-1
D gene: .
clone size: .
CDR3 protein: CASSGTPSTDTQYF
CDR3 DNA: TGTGCCAGCAGTGGGACACCTAGCACAGATACGCAGTATTTT

J gene: TRBJ2-3
V gene: TRBV4-2
D gene: TRBD1
clone size: .
CDR3 protein: CASSQGQGVLGF
CDR3 DNA: TGTGCCAGCAGCCAAGGTCAGGGGGTGCTAGGTTTT

J gene: TRBJ2-3
V gene: TRBV6-5
D gene: .
clone size: .
CDR3 protein: CASSSDGTDTQYF
CDR3 DNA: TGTGCCAGCAGTTCCGACGGGACAGATACGCAGTATTTT

J gene: TRBJ2-2
V gene: TRBV7-9
D gene: .
clone size: few
CDR3 protein: CASSPGLRYTGELFF
CDR3 DNA: TGTGCCAGCAGTCCGGGACTCCGCTACACCGGGGAGCTGTTTTTT

J gene: TRBJ1-1
V gene: TRBV18
D gene: TRBD1
clone size: .
CDR3 protein: CASSPMAGGKTNTEAFF
CDR3 DNA: TGTGCCAGCTCACCAATGGCAGGGGGTAAGACGAACACTGAAGCTTTCTTT

J gene: TRBJ2-5
V gene: TRBV29-1
D gene: .
clone size: few
CDR3 protein: CSVAISRETQYF
CDR3 DNA: TGCAGCGTTGCCATTTCGAGGGAGACCCAGTACTTC

J gene: TRBJ1-2
V gene: TRBV28
D gene: .
clone size: .
CDR3 protein: CASKLDSNYGYTF
CDR3 DNA: TGTGCCAGCAAACTGGACAGTAACTATGGCTACACCTTC

J gene: TRBJ1-5
V gene: TRBV7-2
D gene: .
clone size: few
CDR3 protein: CASSSLRAKPQHF
CDR3 DNA: TGTGCCAGCAGCTCTCTACGGGCCAAGCCCCAGCATTTT

J gene: TRBJ2-5
V gene: TRBV5-8
D gene: .
clone size: .
CDR3 protein: CAGGPETQYF
CDR3 DNA: TGTGCCGGCGGGCCGGAGACCCAGTACTTC

J gene: TRBJ2-1
V gene: TRBV5-1
D gene: TRBD1
clone size: .
CDR3 protein: CASSLVRTGKINEQFF
CDR3 DNA: TGCGCCAGCAGCTTGGTTCGGACAGGGAAAATCAATGAGCAGTTCTTC

J gene: TRBJ1-4
V gene: TRBV29-1
D gene: .
clone size: .
CDR3 protein: CSVEVRRNQKLFF
CDR3 DNA: TGCAGCGTTGAAGTCAGAAGAAATCAAAAACTGTTTTTT

J gene: TRBJ1-1
V gene: TRBV25-1
D gene: .
clone size: few
CDR3 protein: CASSKQPGTEAFF
CDR3 DNA: TGTGCCAGCAGTAAGCAACCGGGGACTGAAGCTTTCTTT

J gene: TRBJ2-2
V gene: TRBV4-2
D gene: TRBD2
clone size: few
CDR3 protein: CASSLELAGVAPTGELFF
CDR3 DNA: TGTGCCAGCAGCCTGGAACTAGCGGGGGTTGCCCCTACCGGGGAGCTGTTTTTT

J gene: TRBJ2-1
V gene: TRBV18
D gene: TRBD2
clone size: .
CDR3 protein: CASSPGTSLNEQFF
CDR3 DNA: TGTGCCAGCTCACCCGGGACTAGCCTCAATGAGCAGTTCTTC

J gene: TRBJ1-5
V gene: TRBV18
D gene: TRBD1
clone size: .
CDR3 protein: CASSPPTQGAQPQHF
CDR3 DNA: TGTGCCAGCTCACCACCGACACAGGGGGCCCAGCCCCAGCATTTT

J gene: TRBJ1-2
V gene: TRBV14
D gene: .
clone size: few
CDR3 protein: CASSQVATGVGYTF
CDR3 DNA: TGTGCCAGCAGCCAAGTCGCGACAGGCGTGGGCTACACCTTC

J gene: TRBJ1-6
V gene: TRBV30
D gene: TRBD1
clone size: .
CDR3 protein: CAQDRSNSPLHF
CDR3 DNA: TGTGCCCAGGACAGGTCCAATTCACCCCTCCACTTT

J gene: TRBJ2-1
V gene: TRBV11-2
D gene: TRBD1
clone size: .
CDR3 protein: CASSKYRGNEQFF
CDR3 DNA: TGTGCCAGCAGCAAATACAGGGGTAATGAGCAGTTCTTC

J gene: TRBJ2-1
V gene: TRBV18
D gene: .
clone size: few
CDR3 protein: CASSPPSQVSSYNEQFF
CDR3 DNA: TGTGCCAGCTCACCACCGTCCCAGGTCAGCTCCTACAATGAGCAGTTCTTC

J gene: TRBJ2-1
V gene: TRBV2
D gene: .
clone size: .
CDR3 protein: CASSGHDEQFF
CDR3 DNA: TGTGCCAGCAGTGGACACGATGAGCAGTTCTTC

J gene: TRBJ2-2
V gene: TRBV29-1
D gene: .
clone size: .
CDR3 protein: CSVGRQSSTGELFF
CDR3 DNA: TGCAGCGTGGGACGACAATCGAGCACCGGGGAGCTGTTTTTT

J gene: TRBJ1-4
V gene: TRBV5-1
D gene: TRBD1
clone size: .
CDR3 protein: CASSPQGVEKLFF
CDR3 DNA: TGCGCCAGCAGCCCGCAGGGGGTTGAAAAACTGTTTTTT

J gene: TRBJ2-7
V gene: TRBV7-3
D gene: TRBD1
clone size: .
CDR3 protein: CASSITGQREQYF
CDR3 DNA: TGTGCCAGCAGCATCACGGGACAGCGCGAGCAGTACTTC

J gene: TRBJ2-1
V gene: TRBV5-6
D gene: .
clone size: few
CDR3 protein: CASSPVLYNEQFF
CDR3 DNA: TGTGCCAGCAGCCCCGTCCTATACAATGAGCAGTTCTTC

J gene: TRBJ2-7
V gene: TRBV6-5
D gene: .
clone size: few
CDR3 protein: CASSLTPSPPEQYF
CDR3 DNA: TGTGCCAGCAGTTTGACACCAAGCCCCCCCGAGCAGTACTTC

J gene: TRBJ1-6
V gene: TRBV5-4
D gene: .
clone size: .
CDR3 protein: CASSQDPPSSYNSPLHF
CDR3 DNA: TGCGCCAGCAGCCAAGATCCCCCGAGCTCCTATAATTCACCCCTCCACTTT

J gene: TRBJ2-1
V gene: TRBV15
D gene: TRBD2
clone size: few
CDR3 protein: CATSRGFSGSGDNEQFF
CDR3 DNA: TGTGCCACCAGCAGGGGGTTTAGCGGGAGCGGCGACAATGAGCAGTTCTTC

J gene: TRBJ2-1
V gene: TRBV14
D gene: TRBD1
clone size: .
CDR3 protein: CASSQARQGAPGNEQFF
CDR3 DNA: TGTGCCAGCAGCCAAGCCAGACAGGGGGCCCCTGGCAATGAGCAGTTCTTC

J gene: TRBJ2-5
V gene: TRBV6-5
D gene: .
clone size: .
CDR3 protein: CASKRTLRETQYF
CDR3 DNA: TGTGCCAGCAAACGGACCCTCCGGGAGACCCAGTACTTC

J gene: TRBJ2-1
V gene: TRBV7-2
D gene: .
clone size: .
CDR3 protein: CASSLALLQASSYNEQFF
CDR3 DNA: TGTGCCAGCAGCTTAGCGCTGTTGCAGGCGAGCTCCTACAATGAGCAGTTCTTC

J gene: TRBJ2-1
V gene: TRBV11-3
D gene: .
clone size: .
CDR3 protein: CASSFTLVTEQFF
CDR3 DNA: TGTGCCAGCAGCTTCACACTAGTTACTGAGCAGTTCTTC

J gene: TRBJ1-1
V gene: TRBV28
D gene: .
clone size: few
CDR3 protein: CASSPGGPNTEAFF
CDR3 DNA: TGTGCCAGCAGTCCGGGTGGTCCGAACACTGAAGCTTTCTTT

J gene: TRBJ2-7
V gene: TRBV29-1
D gene: TRBD1
clone size: .
CDR3 protein: CSVDLTGQGGFGQYF
CDR3 DNA: TGCAGCGTTGATTTGACCGGACAGGGGGGTTTTGGGCAGTACTTC

J gene: TRBJ2-5
V gene: TRBV5-1
D gene: TRBD1
clone size: .
CDR3 protein: CASSLQGAGETQYF
CDR3 DNA: TGCGCCAGCAGTTTGCAGGGGGCGGGAGAGACCCAGTACTTC

J gene: TRBJ2-5
V gene: TRBV7-9
D gene: TRBD2
clone size: .
CDR3 protein: CASSSGGFSPTQYF
CDR3 DNA: TGTGCCAGCAGCTCGGGGGGGTTTTCACCCACCCAGTACTTC

J gene: TRBJ1-1
V gene: TRBV9
D gene: .
clone size: .
CDR3 protein: CASSVAMDTEAFF
CDR3 DNA: TGTGCCAGCAGCGTAGCGATGGACACTGAAGCTTTCTTT

J gene: TRBJ2-7
V gene: TRBV4-1
D gene: TRBD2
clone size: .
CDR3 protein: CASSQGSVAGGTSYEQYF
CDR3 DNA: TGCGCCAGCAGCCAAGGTTCCGTAGCGGGAGGTACCTCCTACGAGCAGTACTTC

J gene: TRBJ2-5
V gene: TRBV30
D gene: .
clone size: few
CDR3 protein: CAWTTAAEQYF
CDR3 DNA: TGTGCCTGGACGACAGCGGCGGAGCAGTACTTC

J gene: TRBJ2-1
V gene: TRBV7-2
D gene: .
clone size: .
CDR3 protein: CASSGTQRYNEQFF
CDR3 DNA: TGTGCCAGCAGCGGGACCCAGAGATACAATGAGCAGTTCTTC

J gene: TRBJ2-5
V gene: TRBV5-6
D gene: TRBD1
clone size: few
CDR3 protein: CASSLETGAQETQYF
CDR3 DNA: TGTGCCAGCAGCTTGGAGACAGGGGCACAAGAGACCCAGTACTTC

J gene: TRBJ2-7
V gene: TRBV12-2
D gene: .
clone size: .
CDR3 protein: CASRSQGALYEQYF
CDR3 DNA: TGTGCAAGTCGTTCACAGGGGGCCCTTTACGAGCAGTACTTC